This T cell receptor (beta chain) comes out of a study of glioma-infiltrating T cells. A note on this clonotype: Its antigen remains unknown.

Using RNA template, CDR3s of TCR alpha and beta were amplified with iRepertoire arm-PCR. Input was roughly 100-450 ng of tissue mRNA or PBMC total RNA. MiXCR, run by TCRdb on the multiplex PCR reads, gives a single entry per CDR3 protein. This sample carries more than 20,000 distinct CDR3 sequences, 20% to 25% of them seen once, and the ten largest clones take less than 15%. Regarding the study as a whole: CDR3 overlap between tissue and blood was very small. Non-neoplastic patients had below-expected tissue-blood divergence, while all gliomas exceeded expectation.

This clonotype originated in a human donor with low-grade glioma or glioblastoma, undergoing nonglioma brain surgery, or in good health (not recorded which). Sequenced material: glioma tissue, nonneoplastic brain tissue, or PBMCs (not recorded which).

CDR3 DNA: TGTGCCAGCAGCTTAGCTGGGGCCAATGAGCAGTTCTTC. Protein sequence: CASSLAGANEQFF. The chain employs TRBV7-2 and TRBJ2-1; D might be TRBD1 (5 bases). Per germline, CDR1 SGHTA and CDR2 FQGNSA. V lost 0 bases and J 6 bases, leaving 6 bases between the germline ends. The CDR3 loop spans 13 amino acids.